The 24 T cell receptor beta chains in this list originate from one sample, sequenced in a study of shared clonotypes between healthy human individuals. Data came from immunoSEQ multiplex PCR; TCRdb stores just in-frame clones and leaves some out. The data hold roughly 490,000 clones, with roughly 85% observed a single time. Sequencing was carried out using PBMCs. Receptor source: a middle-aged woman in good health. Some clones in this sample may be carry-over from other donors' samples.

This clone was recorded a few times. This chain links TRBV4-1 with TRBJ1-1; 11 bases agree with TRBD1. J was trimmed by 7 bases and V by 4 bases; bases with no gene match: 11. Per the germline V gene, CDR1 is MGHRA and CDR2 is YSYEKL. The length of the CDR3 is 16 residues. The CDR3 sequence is CASSPYPQGQGGEAFF. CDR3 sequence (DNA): TGCGCCAGCAGCCCTTATCCCCAGGGACAGGGGGGTGAAGCTTTCTTT.

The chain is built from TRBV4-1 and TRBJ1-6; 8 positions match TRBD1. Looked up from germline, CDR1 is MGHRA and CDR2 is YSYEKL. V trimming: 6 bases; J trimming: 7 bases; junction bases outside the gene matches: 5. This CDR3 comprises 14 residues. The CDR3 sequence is CASRRTGSNSPLHF. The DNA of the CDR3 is TGCGCCAGCAGGCGGACAGGGAGCAATTCACCCCTCCACTTT.

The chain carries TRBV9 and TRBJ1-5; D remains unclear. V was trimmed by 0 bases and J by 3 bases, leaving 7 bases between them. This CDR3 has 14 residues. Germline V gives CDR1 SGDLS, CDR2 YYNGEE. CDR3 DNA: TGTGCCAGCAGCGTAGGGGTCAACAATCAGCCCCAGCATTTT. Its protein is CASSVGVNNQPQHF. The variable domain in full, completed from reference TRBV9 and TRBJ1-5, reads DSGVTQTPKHLITATGQRVTLRCSPRSGDLSVYWYQQSLDQGLQFLIQYYNGEERAKGNILERFSAQQFPDLHSELNLSSLELGDSALYFCASSVGVNNQPQHFGDGTRLSIL.

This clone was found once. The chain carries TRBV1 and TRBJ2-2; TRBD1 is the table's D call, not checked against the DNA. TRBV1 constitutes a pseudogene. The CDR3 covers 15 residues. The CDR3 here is CTSRPQGQGPGELFF. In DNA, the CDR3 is TGCACCAGCAGACCACAAGGACAGGGGCCCGGGGAGCTGTTTTTT.

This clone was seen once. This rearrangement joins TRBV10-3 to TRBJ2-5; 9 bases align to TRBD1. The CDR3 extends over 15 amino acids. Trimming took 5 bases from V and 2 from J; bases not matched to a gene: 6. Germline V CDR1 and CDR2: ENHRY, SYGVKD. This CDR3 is CAISPRDRVQETQYF. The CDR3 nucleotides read TGTGCCATCAGTCCCCGGGACAGGGTGCAAGAGACCCAGTACTTC.

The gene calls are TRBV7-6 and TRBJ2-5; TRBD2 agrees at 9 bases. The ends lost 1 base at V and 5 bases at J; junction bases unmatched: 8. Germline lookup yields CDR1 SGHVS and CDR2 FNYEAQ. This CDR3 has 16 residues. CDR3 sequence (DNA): TGTGCCAGCAGCTTAGTGGCGGGAGGGCTCGGGGAGACCCAGTACTTC. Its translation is CASSLVAGGLGETQYF.

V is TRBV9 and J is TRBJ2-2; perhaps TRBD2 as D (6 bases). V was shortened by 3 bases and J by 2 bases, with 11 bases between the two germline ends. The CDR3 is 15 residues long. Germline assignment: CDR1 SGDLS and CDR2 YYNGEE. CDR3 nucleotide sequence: TGTGCCAGCAGCGCCGGGAGAGTAAACACCGGGGAGCTGTTTTTT. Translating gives CASSAGRVNTGELFF.

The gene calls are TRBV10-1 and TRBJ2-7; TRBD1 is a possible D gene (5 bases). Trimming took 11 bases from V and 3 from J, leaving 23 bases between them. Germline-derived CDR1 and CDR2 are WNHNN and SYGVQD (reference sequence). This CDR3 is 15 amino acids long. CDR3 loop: CAPQGVAERFYEQYF. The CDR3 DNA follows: TGCGCCCCGCAAGGGGTGGCGGAGCGTTTCTACGAGCAGTACTTC.

As DNA, the CDR3 is TGCGCCAGCAGCGGCGCGACCGGGGCGAGGGAGCAGTACTTC. It translates to CASSGATGAREQYF. The V gene is TRBV5-1, the J gene TRBJ2-7; D tentatively reads TRBD1 or TRBD2 (5 bases each). The V end was cut by 4 bases, the J end by 7 bases, with 18 bases between. Germline V gene lookup returns CDR1 SGHRS and CDR2 YFSETQ. The CDR3 totals 14 residues.

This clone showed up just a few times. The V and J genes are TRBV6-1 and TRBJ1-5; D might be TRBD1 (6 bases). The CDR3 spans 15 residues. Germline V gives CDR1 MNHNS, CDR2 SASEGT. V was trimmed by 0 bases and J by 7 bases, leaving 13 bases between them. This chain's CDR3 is CASSEASQGGQPQHF. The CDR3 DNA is TGTGCCAGCAGTGAAGCTTCACAGGGTGGGCAGCCCCAGCATTTT.

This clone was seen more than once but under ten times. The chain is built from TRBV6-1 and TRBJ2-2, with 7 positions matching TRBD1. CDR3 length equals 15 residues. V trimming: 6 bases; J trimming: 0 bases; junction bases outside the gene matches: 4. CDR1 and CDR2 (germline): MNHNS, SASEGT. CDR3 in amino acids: CASSRGGANTGELFF. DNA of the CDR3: TGTGCCAGCAGCAGAGGGGGCGCGAACACCGGGGAGCTGTTTTTT.

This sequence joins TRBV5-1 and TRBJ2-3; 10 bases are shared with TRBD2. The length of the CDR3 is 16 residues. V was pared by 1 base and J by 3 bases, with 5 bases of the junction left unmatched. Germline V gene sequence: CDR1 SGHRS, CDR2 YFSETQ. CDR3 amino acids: CASSLRASGSTDTQYF. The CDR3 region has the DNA TGCGCCAGCAGCTTGCGAGCTAGCGGGAGTACAGATACGCAGTATTTT.

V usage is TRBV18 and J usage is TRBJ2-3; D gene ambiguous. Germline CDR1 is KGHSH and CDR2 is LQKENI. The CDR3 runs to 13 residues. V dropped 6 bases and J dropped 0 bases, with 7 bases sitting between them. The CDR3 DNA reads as TGTGCCAGCTCGGCATCTAGCACAGATACGCAGTATTTT. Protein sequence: CASSASSTDTQYF.

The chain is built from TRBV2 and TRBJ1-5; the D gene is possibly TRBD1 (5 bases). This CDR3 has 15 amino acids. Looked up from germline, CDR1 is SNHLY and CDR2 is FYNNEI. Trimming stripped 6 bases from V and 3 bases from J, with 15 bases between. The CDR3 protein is CASRPPGRINQPQHF. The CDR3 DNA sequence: TGTGCCAGCAGGCCCCCGGGACGGATCAATCAGCCCCAGCATTTT.

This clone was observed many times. DNA for the CDR3: TGTGCCTGTTCCCTAAGCCACACGCAGTATTTT. It yields the protein CACSLSHTQYF. The chain combines TRBV30 with TRBJ2-3; D ambiguous. Germline V gives CDR1 GTSNPN, CDR2 SVGIG (reference sequence). The CDR3 has 11 amino acids. V lost 6 bases, J lost 9 bases, and 13 bases lay in between. Filled out from reference TRBV30 and TRBJ2-3, the complete variable domain reads SQTIHQWPATLVQPVGSPLSLECTVEGTSNPNLYWYRQAAGRGLQLLFYSVGIGQISSEVPQNLSASRPQDRQFILSSKKLLLSDSGFYLCACSLSHTQYFGPGTRLTVL.

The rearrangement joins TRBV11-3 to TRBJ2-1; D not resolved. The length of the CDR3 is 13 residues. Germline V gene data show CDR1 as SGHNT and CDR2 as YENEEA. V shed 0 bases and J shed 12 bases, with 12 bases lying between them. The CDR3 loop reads CASSLDTEERQFF. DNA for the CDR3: TGTGCCAGCAGCTTAGATACCGAAGAGCGGCAGTTCTTC. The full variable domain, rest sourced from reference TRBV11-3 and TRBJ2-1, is EAGVVQSPRYKIIEKKQPVAFWCNPISGHNTLYWYLQNLGQGPELLIRYENEEAVDDSQLPKDRFSAERLKGVDSTLKIQPAELGDSAVYLCASSLDTEERQFFGPGTRLTVL.

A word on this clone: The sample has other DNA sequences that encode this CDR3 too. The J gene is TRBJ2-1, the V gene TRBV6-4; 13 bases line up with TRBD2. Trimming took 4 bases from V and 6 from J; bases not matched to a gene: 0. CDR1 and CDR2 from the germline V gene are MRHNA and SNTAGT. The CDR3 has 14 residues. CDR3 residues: CASSGLAGGNEQFF. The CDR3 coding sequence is TGTGCCAGCAGTGGACTAGCGGGAGGCAATGAGCAGTTCTTC.

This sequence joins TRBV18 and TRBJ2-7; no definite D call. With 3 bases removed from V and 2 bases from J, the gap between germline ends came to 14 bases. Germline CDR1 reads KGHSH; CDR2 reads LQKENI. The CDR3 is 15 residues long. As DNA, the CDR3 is TGTGCCAGCTCACCTAGCCAGTTGAACACCTACGAGCAGTACTTC. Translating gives CASSPSQLNTYEQYF. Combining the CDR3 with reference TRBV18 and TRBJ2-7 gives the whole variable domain NAGVMQNPRHLVRRRGQEARLRCSPMKGHSHVYWYRQLPEEGLKFMVYLQKENIIDESGMPKERFSAEFPKEGPSILRIQQVVRGDSAAYFCASSPSQLNTYEQYFGPGTRLTVT.

This CDR3 is CASSTRGLAGARDTQYF. Written as DNA, the CDR3 is TGTGCCAGTAGTACCCGGGGACTAGCGGGAGCAAGGGATACGCAGTATTTT. The V gene is TRBV19, the J gene TRBJ2-3, with 14 nucleotides matching TRBD2. This CDR3 is 17 amino acids long. Per germline, CDR1 LNHDA and CDR2 SQIVND (reference sequence). J was trimmed by 6 bases and V by 4 bases; bases with no gene match: 9.

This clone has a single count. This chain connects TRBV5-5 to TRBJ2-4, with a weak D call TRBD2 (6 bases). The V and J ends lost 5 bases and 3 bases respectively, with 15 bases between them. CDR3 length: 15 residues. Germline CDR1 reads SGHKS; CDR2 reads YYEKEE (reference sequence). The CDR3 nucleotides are TGTGCCAGCAGGTGGGGGGATGGTGGCAAAAACATTCAGTACTTC. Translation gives CASRWGDGGKNIQYF.

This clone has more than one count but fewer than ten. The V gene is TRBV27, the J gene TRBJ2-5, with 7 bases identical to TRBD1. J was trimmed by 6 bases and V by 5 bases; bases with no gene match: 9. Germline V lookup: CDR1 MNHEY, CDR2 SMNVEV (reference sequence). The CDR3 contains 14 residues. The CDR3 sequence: CASSTGQSTKTQYF. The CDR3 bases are TGTGCCAGCAGTACGGGACAGAGTACGAAGACCCAGTACTTC.

The CDR3 coding sequence is TGTGCCAGTAGTCCCTCGACAAATGAAAAACTGTTTTTT. Its translation is CASSPSTNEKLFF. The V call is TRBV19, the J call TRBJ1-4; D gene unclear. Germline V gene data show CDR1 as LNHDA and CDR2 as SQIVND (reference sequence). Deletions cut 5 bases from V and 5 bases from J, with 9 bases between. The CDR3 sequence is 13 residues long.

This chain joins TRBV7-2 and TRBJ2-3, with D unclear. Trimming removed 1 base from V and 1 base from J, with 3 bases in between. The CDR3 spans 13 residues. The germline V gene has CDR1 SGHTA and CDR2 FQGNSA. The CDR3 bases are TGTGCCAGCAGCTTAGATCGCACAGATACGCAGTATTTT. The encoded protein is CASSLDRTDTQYF.

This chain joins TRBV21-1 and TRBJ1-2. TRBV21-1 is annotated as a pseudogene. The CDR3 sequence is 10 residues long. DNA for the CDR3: TGTGCCAGCAGCAGAGGACGGTACCGCTTC. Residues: CASSRGRYRF.